This T cell receptor (beta chain) was found in a study of T-cell reconstitution after alpha-beta-depleted transplantation in children. Overall study findings and caveats: Reported findings indicate that, about two months after transplant, alpha-beta T cells came from several hundred expanded clones, which were derived from non-depleted graft cells.

Regarding this clonotype: Its target is unknown.

Germline CDR1 reads MNHEY; CDR2 reads SVGAGI. The CDR3 extends over 14 amino acids. The V end lost 8 bases, the J end lost 4 bases, and 16 bases lay between the germline ends. TCRbeta library preparation incorporated unique molecular identifiers. TCRdb fed the PCR reads into MiXCR, producing one record per CDR3 protein. Found here are 45,000 to 55,000 distinct CDR3 sequences, less than 6% of them singletons; the top ten hold under 35%. The receptor was derived from a female patient younger than 10 who had a stem cell transplant for aplastic anemia, so the T cells may come from the graft donor. Sequencing was performed on PBMCs, mostly from graft donor cells, taken 60 days after TCRalphabeta/CD19-depleted stem cell transplant. The chain is built from TRBV6-5 and TRBJ2-3; a weak D match, TRBD1 (5 bases). CDR3 protein: CASGDSNRPDTQYF. CDR3 coding DNA: TGTGCCAGCGGAGATTCGAACAGGCCAGATACGCAGTATTTT.